Below are 2 T cell receptor beta chains sequenced from a single sample in a study of tumour-infiltrating T cells in Burkitt lymphoma. The protocol was immunoSEQ multiplex PCR, while the TCRdb copy is restricted to in-frame clones and leaves out a portion. Among approximately 3,000 clones, about 14% were seen once, and the ten largest hold roughly 8.4%. Material for sequencing was tumor tissue. Every receptor here comes from a human donor with Burkitt lymphoma.

In this sample, this clone turned up a few times. The V gene is TRBV30, the J gene TRBJ1-1; D possibly corresponds to TRBD1 (5 bases). The CDR3 is 14 residues long. The germline V gene has CDR1 GTSNPN and CDR2 SVGIG (reference sequence). V lost 2 bases to trimming and J lost 0 bases, with 10 bases between them. DNA for the CDR3: TGTGCCTGGAGTCCCCGGGGACTGAACACTGAAGCTTTCTTT. Residues: CAWSPRGLNTEAFF.

The chain links TRBV25-1 to TRBJ1-1; D gene ambiguous. Germline V gene lookup returns CDR1 MGHDK and CDR2 SYGVNS. This CDR3 contains 13 residues. With 5 bases removed from V and 1 base from J, the gap between germline ends came to 8 bases. The CDR3 spells CASSPGRNTEAFF. The DNA of the CDR3 is TGTGCCAGCAGTCCGGGGAGGAACACTGAAGCTTTCTTT.